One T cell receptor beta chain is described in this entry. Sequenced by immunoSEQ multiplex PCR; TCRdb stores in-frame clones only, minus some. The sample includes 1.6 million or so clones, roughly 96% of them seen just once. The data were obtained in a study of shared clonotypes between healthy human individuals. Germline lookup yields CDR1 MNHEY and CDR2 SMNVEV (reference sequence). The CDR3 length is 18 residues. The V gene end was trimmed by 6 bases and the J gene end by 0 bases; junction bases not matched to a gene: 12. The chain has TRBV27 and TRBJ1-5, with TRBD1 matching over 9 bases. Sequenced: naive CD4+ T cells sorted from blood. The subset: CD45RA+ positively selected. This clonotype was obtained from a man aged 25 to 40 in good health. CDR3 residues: CASSTGWDRADSNQPQHF. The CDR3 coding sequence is TGTGCCAGCAGCACGGGATGGGACAGGGCCGATAGCAATCAGCCCCAGCATTTT.